Listed here are 25 T cell receptor beta chains from one sample, sequenced in a study of glioma-infiltrating T cells after dendritic cell vaccination. TCRdb's copy holds only in-frame clones and misses some; the assay was immunoSEQ multiplex PCR. The sample has roughly 88,000 clones, roughly four fifths seen once. Time point defined: after dendritic cell vaccination, including at tumor progression/relapse. The starting material was blood, obtained after dendritic cell vaccination. These TCRs come from a human donor with glioblastoma.

Here the CDR3 reads CASRPRGKGLNYGYTF. CDR3 nucleotide sequence: TGTGCCAGCAGGCCGAGGGGGAAAGGTCTTAACTATGGCTACACCTTC. The genes are TRBV2 and TRBJ1-2, with a tentative D call TRBD1 (6 bases). Looked up from germline, CDR1 is SNHLY and CDR2 is FYNNEI. Trimming took 6 bases from V and 1 from J, leaving 18 bases between them. CDR3 length: 16 amino acids.

This clone has only a few counts. The J gene is TRBJ2-2, the V gene TRBV15, with 8 bases lining up with TRBD1. Trimming cost V 4 bases and J 2 bases; bases outside gene matches: 9. The CDR3 spans 17 residues. Germline V CDR1 and CDR2: LNHNV, YYDKDF (reference sequence). The CDR3 region has the DNA TGTGCCACCAGCACTACCTGGACAGGGCAAAACACCGGGGAGCTGTTTTTT. This codes for CATSTTWTGQNTGELFF. The variable domain in full, with the rest retrieved from reference TRBV15 and TRBJ2-2, is DAMVIQNPRYQVTQFGKPVTLSCSQTLNHNVMYWYQQKSSQAPKLLFHYYDKDFNNEADTPDNFQSRRPNTSFCFLDIRSPGLGDTAMYLCATSTTWTGQNTGELFFGEGSRLTVL.

This rearrangement joins TRBV6-6 to TRBJ1-1, with 8 bases that match TRBD1. CDR1 is MNHNY and CDR2 is SVGAGI in the germline V gene (reference sequence). The J segment lost 2 bases and the V segment lost 6 bases, leaving 11 bases of the junction unmatched. The CDR3 is 16 amino acids. In nucleotides, the CDR3 is TGTGCCAGCAGCCCCTATCCCCAGGGGGCAAACACTGAAGCTTTCTTT. Amino acid sequence: CASSPYPQGANTEAFF.

This clone was detected only a few times. J is TRBJ2-7 and V is TRBV5-4; maybe TRBD2 (5 bases). Between the trimmed V and J ends, which lost 6 bases and 6 bases, there was a span of 19 bases. The CDR3 length is 14 residues. The germline V gene has CDR1 SGHNT and CDR2 YYREEE (reference sequence). Written as DNA, the CDR3 is TGTGCCAGCACCTTAAAGGGAGTGCCGGGCGAGCAGTACGTC. Protein product: CASTLKGVPGEQYV.

The chain recombines TRBV27 with TRBJ2-7; 7 bases are shared with TRBD2. This CDR3 is 16 amino acids long. J lost 4 bases, V lost 4 bases, and 13 bases had no gene match. Germline V lookup: CDR1 MNHEY, CDR2 SMNVEV (reference sequence). CDR3 region: CASSSPLSGRKYEQYF. The CDR3 coding sequence is TGTGCCAGCAGTTCCCCTCTTTCCGGGAGGAAATACGAGCAGTACTTC.

The chain couples TRBV7-2 to TRBJ2-3, with 10 bases that match TRBD1. Looked up from germline, CDR1 is SGHTA and CDR2 is FQGNSA. This CDR3 spans 19 amino acids. Trimming removed 2 bases from V and 4 bases from J; junction bases left unmatched: 15. The chain's CDR3 is CASSLYWEVGTGDSDTQYF. As DNA, the CDR3 is TGTGCCAGCAGCTTATATTGGGAGGTAGGGACAGGGGATTCAGATACGCAGTATTTT. Full variable domain (outside the CDR3, taken from reference TRBV7-2 and TRBJ2-3): GAGVSQSPSNKVTEKGKDVELRCDPISGHTALYWYRQSLGQGLEFLIYFQGNSAPDKSGLPSDRFSAERTGGSVSTLTIQRTQQEDSAVYLCASSLYWEVGTGDSDTQYFGPGTRLTVL.

The chain employs TRBV5-1 and TRBJ2-1, with a weak D call TRBD1 (6 bases). The V gene lost 6 bases and the J gene lost 10 bases, with 26 bases spanning the gap. Per germline, CDR1 SGHRS and CDR2 YFSETQ. The CDR3 covers 16 residues. CDR3 loop: CASTSRGRGTGNEQFF. The CDR3 DNA reads as TGCGCCAGCACCTCACGGGGTAGGGGGACGGGCAACGAGCAGTTCTTC.

This clone turned up a few times. V and J are TRBV6-1 and TRBJ2-5; possibly TRBD1 for D (6 bases). V was cut by 5 bases and J by 3 bases, with 10 bases left in between. This CDR3 comprises 13 residues. Germline V gene lookup returns CDR1 MNHNS and CDR2 SASEGT. Here the CDR3 DNA reads TGTGCCAGCAGTTGGACAGAAAAAGAGACCCAGTACTTC. Translating gives CASSWTEKETQYF.

The gene calls are TRBV28 and TRBJ2-3, with D possibly being TRBD2 (5 bases). Germline V lookup: CDR1 MDHEN, CDR2 SYDVKM. The CDR3 runs 12 residues. Trimming removed 7 bases at V and 3 bases at J, with 8 bases between. The CDR3 reads CASTSGTDTQYF. CDR3 nucleotides: TGTGCCAGCACGTCGGGGACAGATACGCAGTATTTT.

The chain joins TRBV7-9 to TRBJ1-3, with D perhaps TRBD1 (6 bases). Germline loops: CDR1 SEHNR, CDR2 FQNEAQ (reference sequence). This CDR3 comprises 15 residues. V gave up 2 bases and J gave up 4 bases, with 12 bases separating them. CDR3 amino acids: CASSLFRGSGNTIYF. The DNA for the CDR3 is TGTGCCAGCAGCTTATTCAGGGGTAGCGGAAACACCATATATTTT.

V usage is TRBV1 and J usage is TRBJ2-1; the D call TRBD1 from the table was never checked on the DNA. TRBV1 is a listed pseudogene. This CDR3 spans 15 amino acids. CDR3 sequence: CTSSPRGRAYNEQFF. CDR3 coding DNA: TGCACCAGCAGCCCCAGGGGTAGGGCCTACAATGAGCAGTTCTTC.

This clone was counted once. V is TRBV2 and J is TRBJ2-5; the match to TRBD2 covers 7 bases. Germline loops: CDR1 SNHLY, CDR2 FYNNEI. This CDR3 has 12 amino acids. V shed 10 bases, J shed 5 bases, and the junction held 7 bases outside the gene matches. This CDR3 is CATRGEGETQYF. The DNA for the CDR3 is TGTGCCACACGGGGGGAGGGGGAGACCCAGTACTTC.

The chain uses TRBV5-1 and TRBJ1-2; weak D call: TRBD1 (5 bases). The germline V and J ends were trimmed by 2 bases and 0 bases, with 8 bases remaining between them. The CDR3 has 14 residues. Per the germline V gene, CDR1 is SGHRS and CDR2 is YFSETQ. The CDR3 region is CASSFGGANYGYTF. The CDR3 coding sequence is TGCGCCAGCAGCTTTGGGGGGGCTAACTATGGCTACACCTTC.

This chain links TRBV5-6 with TRBJ2-7, with a tentative D call TRBD1 (6 bases). The germline gives CDR1 SGHDT, CDR2 YYEEEE. Trimming stripped 1 base from V and 1 base from J, with 15 bases between. The CDR3 covers 16 residues. CDR3 sequence reads: CASSLSLRRGSYEQYV. CDR3 coding DNA: TGTGCCAGCAGCTTGAGTCTCCGAAGGGGGTCCTACGAGCAGTACGTC.

This chain uses TRBV19 with TRBJ2-7; possibly TRBD2 for D (6 bases). The CDR3 runs 13 residues. V was clipped by 5 bases and J by 6 bases, with 14 bases between them. Germline-derived CDR1 and CDR2 are LNHDA and SQIVND (reference sequence). The chain's CDR3 is CASSSRGGAEQYF. The CDR3 DNA is TGTGCCAGTAGTTCTCGAGGCGGGGCCGAGCAGTACTTC.

The chain is built from TRBV5-6 and TRBJ2-5; TRBD2 matches at 8 bases. This CDR3 contains 18 residues. Germline assignment: CDR1 SGHDT and CDR2 YYEEEE. J lost 5 bases, V lost 1 base, and 16 bases had no gene match. CDR3 sequence: CASSLSFTGGVLDETQYF. As DNA, the CDR3 is TGTGCCAGCAGCTTGAGTTTTACCGGGGGGGTATTGGACGAGACCCAGTACTTC.

The rearrangement joins TRBV7-9 to TRBJ1-4; D unclear. This CDR3 has 14 residues. The V gene lost 1 base and the J gene lost 5 bases, with 8 bases spanning the gap. Germline CDR1 SEHNR, CDR2 FQNEAQ (reference sequence). The CDR3 sequence is CASSLGLTNEKLFF. CDR3 sequence (DNA): TGTGCCAGCAGCTTAGGACTGACGAATGAAAAACTGTTTTTT.

The rearrangement links TRBV5-1 to TRBJ2-5; tentatively, D is TRBD2 (6 bases). Germline loops: CDR1 SGHRS, CDR2 YFSETQ. With 0 bases removed from V and 0 bases from J, the gap between germline ends came to 12 bases. The CDR3 spans 16 residues. The CDR3 DNA reads TGCGCCAGCAGCTTGGGCCCGGCGGGGAACCAAGAGACCCAGTACTTC. Protein: CASSLGPAGNQETQYF.

This clone is a singleton in its sample. The rearrangement joins TRBV29-1 to TRBJ2-5; 9 nucleotides agree with TRBD1. Germline lookup yields CDR1 SQVTM and CDR2 ANQGSEA. This CDR3 has 13 amino acids. V trimming: 4 bases; J trimming: 4 bases; junction bases outside the gene matches: 4. This CDR3 is CSVAGQGGETQYF. In DNA form, the CDR3 reads TGCAGCGTTGCGGGACAGGGCGGAGAGACCCAGTACTTC.

The CDR3 DNA reads as TGCAGCGTCCGGCGGGGGACAGGTATGAAGAACACTGAAGCTTTCTTT. Translated, it gives CSVRRGTGMKNTEAFF. The chain joins TRBV29-1 to TRBJ1-1; 8 positions agree with TRBD1. CDR1 is SQVTM and CDR2 is ANQGSEA in the germline V gene. Trimming took 6 bases from V and 1 from J; bases not matched to a gene: 13. This CDR3 comprises 16 residues.

J is TRBJ1-1 and V is TRBV10-3, with 8 bases lining up with TRBD1. Trimming took 6 bases from V and 0 from J; bases not matched to a gene: 9. The germline CDR1 and CDR2 sequences are ENHRY and SYGVKD. This CDR3 is 16 amino acids long. CDR3 amino acids: CAIRDRASPMNTEAFF. Written as DNA, the CDR3 is TGTGCCATCAGGGACAGGGCCAGCCCGATGAACACTGAAGCTTTCTTT.

The chain carries TRBV18 and TRBJ2-7; 10 nucleotides align to TRBD1. Germline CDR1 reads KGHSH; CDR2 reads LQKENI. This CDR3 spans 16 amino acids. V lost 4 bases, J lost 2 bases, and 8 bases stayed unmatched. The DNA of the CDR3 is TGTGCCAGCTCACTCCTACCGACAGGGGGCCCCTACGAGCAGTACTTC. Protein sequence: CASSLLPTGGPYEQYF.

This chain uses TRBV6-5 with TRBJ2-3; 8 nucleotides agree with TRBD1. J lost 3 bases, V lost 4 bases, and 6 bases had no gene match. The CDR3 extends over 15 amino acids. Germline V gene sequence: CDR1 MNHEY, CDR2 SVGAGI. The CDR3 DNA reads as TGTGCCAGCAGTTCCTCAGGGGGCTTGACAGATACGCAGTATTTT. It specifies CASSSSGGLTDTQYF.

The gene calls are TRBV19 and TRBJ1-1; TRBD1 is a possible D gene (5 bases). The V gene lost 5 bases and the J gene lost 2 bases, with 12 bases spanning the gap. CDR3 length: 14 amino acids. Germline CDR1 reads LNHDA; CDR2 reads SQIVND (reference sequence). The CDR3 DNA sequence: TGTGCCAGTAGTTTTCAGGGTACCAACACTGAAGCTTTCTTT. Translated, it gives CASSFQGTNTEAFF.

The chain joins TRBV7-2 to TRBJ2-5, with 13 nucleotides matching TRBD2. The CDR3 spans 14 residues. V was pared by 5 bases and J by 8 bases, with 5 bases of the junction left unmatched. CDR1 SGHTA and CDR2 FQGNSA come from the germline V gene. The CDR3 loop reads CASSQTSGGYTQYF. CDR3 DNA: TGTGCCAGCAGCCAGACTAGCGGGGGGTATACCCAGTACTTC.